The sequence of this T cell receptor (beta chain) was determined in a study of blood T cell repertoires in COVID-19. J gave up 4 bases and V 5 bases, and 2 bases lay outside the gene matches. CDR1 MGHRA and CDR2 YSYEKL come from the germline V gene. The CDR3 runs to 14 residues. Sequencing was performed with immunoSEQ multiplex PCR; in TCRdb, only in-frame clones are kept and a portion is missing. The sample holds roughly 200,000 clones; roughly nine tenths are singletons and the top ten take 3% to 3.5%. Sample: PBMCs or T cells enriched from blood (not recorded which). The sequence derives from a woman in her fifties or sixties in a cohort exposed to, infected with or recovered from COVID-19 (not recorded which). The V call is TRBV4-1, the J call TRBJ2-5; 12 nucleotides align to TRBD2. The CDR3 DNA reads TGCGCCAGCAGCAAGGGACTAGCGGGAGAGACCCAGTACTTC. Translated, it gives CASSKGLAGETQYF.